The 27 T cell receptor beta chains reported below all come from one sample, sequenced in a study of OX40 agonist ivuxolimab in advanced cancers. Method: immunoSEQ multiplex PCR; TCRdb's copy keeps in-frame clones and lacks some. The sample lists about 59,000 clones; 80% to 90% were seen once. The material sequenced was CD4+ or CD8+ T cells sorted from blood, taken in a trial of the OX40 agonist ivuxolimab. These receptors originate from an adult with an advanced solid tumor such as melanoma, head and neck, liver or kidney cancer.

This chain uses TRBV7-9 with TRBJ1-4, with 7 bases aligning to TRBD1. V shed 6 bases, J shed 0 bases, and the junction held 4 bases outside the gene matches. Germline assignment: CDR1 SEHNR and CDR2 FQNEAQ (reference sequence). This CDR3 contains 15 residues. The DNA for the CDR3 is TGTGCCAGCAGTTTAACAGGGGCAACTAATGAAAAACTGTTTTTT. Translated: CASSLTGATNEKLFF.

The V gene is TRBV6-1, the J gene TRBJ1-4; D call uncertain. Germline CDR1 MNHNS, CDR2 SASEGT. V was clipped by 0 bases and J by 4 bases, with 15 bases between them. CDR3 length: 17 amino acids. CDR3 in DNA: TGTGCCAGCAGTGAAGCGCTTCGAACGGCGGGTAATGAAAAACTGTTTTTT. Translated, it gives CASSEALRTAGNEKLFF.

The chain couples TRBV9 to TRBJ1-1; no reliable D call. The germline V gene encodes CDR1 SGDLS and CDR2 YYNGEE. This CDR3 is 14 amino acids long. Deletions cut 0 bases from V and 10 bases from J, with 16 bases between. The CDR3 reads CASSVDWNSGGAFF. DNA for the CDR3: TGTGCCAGCAGCGTAGACTGGAACAGCGGAGGAGCTTTCTTT.

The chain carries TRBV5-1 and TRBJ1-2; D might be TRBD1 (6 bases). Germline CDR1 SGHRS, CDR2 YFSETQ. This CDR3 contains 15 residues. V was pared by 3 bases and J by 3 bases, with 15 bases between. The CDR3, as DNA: TGCGCCAGCAGCTCAGGGGCAGGGGTTGACTATGGCTACACCTTC. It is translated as CASSSGAGVDYGYTF. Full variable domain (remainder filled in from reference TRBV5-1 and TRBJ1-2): KAGVTQTPRYLIKTRGQQVTLSCSPISGHRSVSWYQQTPGQGLQFLFEYFSETQRNKGNFPGRFSGRQFSNSRSEMNVSTLELGDSALYLCASSSGAGVDYGYTFGSGTRLTVV.

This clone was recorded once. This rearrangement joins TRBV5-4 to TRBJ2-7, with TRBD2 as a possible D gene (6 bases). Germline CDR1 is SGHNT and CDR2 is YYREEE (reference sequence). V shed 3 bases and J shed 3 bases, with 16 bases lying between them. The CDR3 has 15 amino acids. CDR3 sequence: CASSSGGTGVYEQYF. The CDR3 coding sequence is TGTGCCAGCAGCTCCGGAGGGACGGGAGTCTACGAGCAGTACTTC.

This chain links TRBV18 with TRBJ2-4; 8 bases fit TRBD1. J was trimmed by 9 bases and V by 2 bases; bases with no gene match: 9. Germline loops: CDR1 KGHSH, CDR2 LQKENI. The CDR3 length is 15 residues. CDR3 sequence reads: CASSPNAGGATIQYF. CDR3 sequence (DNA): TGTGCCAGCTCACCAAATGCAGGGGGCGCAACCATTCAGTACTTC. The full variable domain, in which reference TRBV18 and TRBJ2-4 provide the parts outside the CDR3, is NAGVMQNPRHLVRRRGQEARLRCSPMKGHSHVYWYRQLPEEGLKFMVYLQKENIIDESGMPKERFSAEFPKEGPSILRIQQVVRGDSAAYFCASSPNAGGATIQYFGAGTRLSVL.

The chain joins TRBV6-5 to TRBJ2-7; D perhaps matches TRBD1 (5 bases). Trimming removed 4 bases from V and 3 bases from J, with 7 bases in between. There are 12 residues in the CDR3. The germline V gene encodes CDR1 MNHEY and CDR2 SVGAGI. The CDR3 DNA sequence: TGTGCCAGCAGTTTAACAGGCTACGAGCAGTACTTC. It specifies CASSLTGYEQYF.

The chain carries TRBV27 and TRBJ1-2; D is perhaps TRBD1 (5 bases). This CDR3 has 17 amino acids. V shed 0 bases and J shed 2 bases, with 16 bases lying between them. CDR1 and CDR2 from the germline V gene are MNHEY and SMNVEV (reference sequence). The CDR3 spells CASSLSGGVPLNYGYTF. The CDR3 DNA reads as TGTGCCAGCAGTTTATCGGGGGGGGTCCCATTAAACTATGGCTACACCTTC.

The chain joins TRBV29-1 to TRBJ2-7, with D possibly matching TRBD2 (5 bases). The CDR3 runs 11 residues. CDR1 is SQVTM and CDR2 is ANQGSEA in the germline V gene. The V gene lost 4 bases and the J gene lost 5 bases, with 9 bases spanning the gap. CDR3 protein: CSVVGNNEQYF. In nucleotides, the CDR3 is TGCAGCGTTGTCGGGAACAACGAGCAGTACTTC.

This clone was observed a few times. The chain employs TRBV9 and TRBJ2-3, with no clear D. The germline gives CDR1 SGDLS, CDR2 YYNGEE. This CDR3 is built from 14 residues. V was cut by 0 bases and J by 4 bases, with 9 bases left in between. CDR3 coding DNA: TGTGCCAGCAGCGTAGATTTATCTTCAGATACGCAGTATTTT. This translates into CASSVDLSSDTQYF.

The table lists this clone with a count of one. DNA for the CDR3: TGTGCCAGCACTCAGGGGTACAATGAGCAGTTCTTC. Translating gives CASTQGYNEQFF. The V call is TRBV2, the J call TRBJ2-1, with D possibly TRBD1 on 6 matching bases. With 7 bases removed from V and 4 bases from J, the gap between germline ends came to 8 bases. Germline assignment: CDR1 SNHLY and CDR2 FYNNEI. The CDR3 loop spans 12 amino acids.

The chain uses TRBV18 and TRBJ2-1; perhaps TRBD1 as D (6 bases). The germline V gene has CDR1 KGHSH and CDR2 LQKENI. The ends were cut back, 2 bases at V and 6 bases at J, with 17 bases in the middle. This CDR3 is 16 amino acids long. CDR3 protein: CASSPNSRTVFNEQFF. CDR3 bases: TGTGCCAGCTCACCAAATTCGCGGACAGTATTCAATGAGCAGTTCTTC. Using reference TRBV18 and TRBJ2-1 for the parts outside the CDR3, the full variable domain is NAGVMQNPRHLVRRRGQEARLRCSPMKGHSHVYWYRQLPEEGLKFMVYLQKENIIDESGMPKERFSAEFPKEGPSILRIQQVVRGDSAAYFCASSPNSRTVFNEQFFGPGTRLTVL.

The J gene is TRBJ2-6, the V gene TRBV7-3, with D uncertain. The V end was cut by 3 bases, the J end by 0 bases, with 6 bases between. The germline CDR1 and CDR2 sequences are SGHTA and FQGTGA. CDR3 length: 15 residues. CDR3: CASSFPLSGANVLTF. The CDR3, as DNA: TGTGCCAGCAGCTTCCCACTCTCTGGGGCCAACGTCCTGACTTTC.

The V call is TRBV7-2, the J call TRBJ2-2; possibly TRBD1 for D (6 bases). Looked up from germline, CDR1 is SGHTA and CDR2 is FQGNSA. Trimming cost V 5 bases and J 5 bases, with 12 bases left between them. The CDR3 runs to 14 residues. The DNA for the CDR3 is TGTGCCAGCAGCCGACAGGAAGGGACCGGGGAGCTGTTTTTT. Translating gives CASSRQEGTGELFF.

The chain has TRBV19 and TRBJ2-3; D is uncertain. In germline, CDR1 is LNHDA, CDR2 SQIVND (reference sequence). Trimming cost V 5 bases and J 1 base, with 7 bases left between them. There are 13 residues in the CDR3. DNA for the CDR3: TGTGCCAGTAGTCCCTCGGGCACAGATACGCAGTATTTT. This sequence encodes CASSPSGTDTQYF.

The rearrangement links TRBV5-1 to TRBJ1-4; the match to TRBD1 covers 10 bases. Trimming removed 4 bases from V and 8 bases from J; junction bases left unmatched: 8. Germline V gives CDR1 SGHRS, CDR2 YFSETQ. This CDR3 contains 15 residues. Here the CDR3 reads CASSTGQGGPEKLFF. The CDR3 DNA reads TGCGCCAGCAGCACCGGACAGGGGGGCCCCGAAAAACTGTTTTTT.

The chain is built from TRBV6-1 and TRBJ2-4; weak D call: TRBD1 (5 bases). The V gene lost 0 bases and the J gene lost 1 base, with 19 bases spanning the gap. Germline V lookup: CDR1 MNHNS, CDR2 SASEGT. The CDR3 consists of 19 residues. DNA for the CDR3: TGTGCCAGCAGTGAAGCGCTTCCTCAGGGTCGTTGGGCCAAAAACATTCAGTACTTC. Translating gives CASSEALPQGRWAKNIQYF.

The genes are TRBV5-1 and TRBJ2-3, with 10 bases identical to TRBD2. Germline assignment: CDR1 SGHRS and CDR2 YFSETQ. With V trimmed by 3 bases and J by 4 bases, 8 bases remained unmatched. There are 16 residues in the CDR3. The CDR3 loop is CASSYGRLAGADTQYF. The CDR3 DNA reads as TGCGCCAGCAGCTACGGGAGGCTAGCGGGAGCAGATACGCAGTATTTT.

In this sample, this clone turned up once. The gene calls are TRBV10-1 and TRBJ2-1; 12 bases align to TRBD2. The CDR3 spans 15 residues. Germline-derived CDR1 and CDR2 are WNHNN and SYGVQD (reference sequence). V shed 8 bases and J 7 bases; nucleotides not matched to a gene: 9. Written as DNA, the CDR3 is TGCGCCAGCGGAACCGGACTAGCGGGATCGAATGAGCAGTTCTTC. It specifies CASGTGLAGSNEQFF.

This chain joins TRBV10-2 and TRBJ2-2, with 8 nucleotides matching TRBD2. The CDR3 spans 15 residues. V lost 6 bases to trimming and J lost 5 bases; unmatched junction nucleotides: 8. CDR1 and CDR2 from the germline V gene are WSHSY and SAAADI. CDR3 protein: CASRTSGGGTGELFF. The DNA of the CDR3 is TGCGCCAGCAGAACCAGCGGGGGTGGGACCGGGGAGCTGTTTTTT.

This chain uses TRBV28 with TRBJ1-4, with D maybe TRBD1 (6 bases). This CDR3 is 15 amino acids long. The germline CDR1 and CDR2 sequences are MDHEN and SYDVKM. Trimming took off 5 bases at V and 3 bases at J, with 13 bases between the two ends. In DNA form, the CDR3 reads TGTGCCAGCAGTGCTTGGACAGCCTCTAATGAAAAACTGTTTTTT. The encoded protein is CASSAWTASNEKLFF.

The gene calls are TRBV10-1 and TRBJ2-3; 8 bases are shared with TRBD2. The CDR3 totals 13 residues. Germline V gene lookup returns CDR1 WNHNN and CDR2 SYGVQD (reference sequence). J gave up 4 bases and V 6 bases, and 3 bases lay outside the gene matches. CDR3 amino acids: CASSPGGADTQYF. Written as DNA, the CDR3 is TGCGCCAGCAGCCCCGGGGGGGCAGATACGCAGTATTTT.

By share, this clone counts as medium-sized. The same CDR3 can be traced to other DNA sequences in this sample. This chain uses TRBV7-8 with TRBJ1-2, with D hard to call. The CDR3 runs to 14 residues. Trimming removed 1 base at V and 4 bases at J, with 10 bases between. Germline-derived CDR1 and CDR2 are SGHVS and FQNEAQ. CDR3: CASSLGEMGYGYTF. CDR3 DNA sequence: TGTGCCAGCAGCTTAGGGGAAATGGGCTATGGCTACACCTTC. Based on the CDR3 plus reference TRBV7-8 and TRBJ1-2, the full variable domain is GAGVSQSPRYKVAKRGQDVALRCDPISGHVSLFWYQQALGQGPEFLTYFQNEAQLDKSGLPSDRFFAERPEGSVSTLKIQRTQQEDSAVYLCASSLGEMGYGYTFGSGTRLTVV.

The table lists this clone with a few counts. CDR3 bases: TGTGCCAGCAGTAAAGGACGCCTTAGCAATCAGCCCCAGCATTTT. Encoded protein: CASSKGRLSNQPQHF. This chain links TRBV6-5 with TRBJ1-5; D is undetermined. Germline V gene lookup returns CDR1 MNHEY and CDR2 SVGAGI. The CDR3 loop spans 15 amino acids. V was trimmed by 5 bases and J by 0 bases, leaving 11 bases between them.

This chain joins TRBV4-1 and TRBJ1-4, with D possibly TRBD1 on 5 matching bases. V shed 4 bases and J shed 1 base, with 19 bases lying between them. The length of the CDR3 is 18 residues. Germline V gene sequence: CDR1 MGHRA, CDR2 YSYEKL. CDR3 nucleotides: TGCGCCAGCAGCCGAGGGCAGCCCTCGAGGGGAACTAATGAAAAACTGTTTTTT. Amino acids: CASSRGQPSRGTNEKLFF.

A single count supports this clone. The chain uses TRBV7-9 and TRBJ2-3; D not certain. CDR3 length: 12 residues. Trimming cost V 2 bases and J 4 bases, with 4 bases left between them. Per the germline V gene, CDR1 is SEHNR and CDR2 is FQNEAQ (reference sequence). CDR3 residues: CASSLSADTQYF. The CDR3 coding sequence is TGTGCCAGCAGCTTATCAGCAGATACGCAGTATTTT.

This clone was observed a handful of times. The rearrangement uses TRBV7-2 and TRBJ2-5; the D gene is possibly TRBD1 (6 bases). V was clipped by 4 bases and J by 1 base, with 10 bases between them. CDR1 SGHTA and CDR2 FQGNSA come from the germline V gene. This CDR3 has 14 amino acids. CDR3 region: CASSYQGFQETQYF. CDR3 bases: TGTGCCAGCAGCTACCAGGGGTTCCAAGAGACCCAGTACTTC.